These 7 T cell receptor beta chains originate from one sample sequenced in a study of cytotoxic CD8 clonotypes in ibrutinib-treated CLL. Data came from immunoSEQ multiplex PCR; TCRdb stores just in-frame clones and leaves some out. This sample has 130,000 or so clones, with around 77% found just once. Sequencing used PBMCs, obtained after 12 months of ibrutinib treatment. The receptors come from a human donor with chronic lymphocytic leukemia.

The sample holds one count of this clone. The chain combines TRBV6-6 with TRBJ1-3; tentative D call: TRBD1 (6 bases). Trimming stripped 10 bases from V and 0 bases from J, with 10 bases between. Germline CDR1 MNHNY, CDR2 SVGAGI (reference sequence). The CDR3 is made up of 13 amino acids. CDR3 amino acids: CATGVLSGNTIYF. For the CDR3, the DNA is TGTGCCACAGGGGTCCTCTCTGGAAACACCATATATTTT.

This clone was observed a single time. This chain links TRBV9 with TRBJ2-3; possible D gene TRBD2, 5 bases. CDR1 and CDR2 (germline): SGDLS, YYNGEE. The CDR3 sequence is 17 residues long. The V and J ends lost 0 bases and 4 bases respectively, with 18 bases between them. Written as DNA, the CDR3 is TGTGCCAGCAGCGTAGGTGCGAGTGGAGGATGGCCAGATACGCAGTATTTT. Translation: CASSVGASGGWPDTQYF.

The V and J genes are TRBV7-3 and TRBJ2-3; 10 bases line up with TRBD1. V gave up 2 bases and J gave up 4 bases; unmatched junction bases: 9. Germline loops: CDR1 SGHTA, CDR2 FQGTGA. CDR3 length: 17 amino acids. As DNA, the CDR3 is TGTGCCAGCAGCTTACGGGACAGGGGTACTGGCGCAGATACGCAGTATTTT. Encoded protein: CASSLRDRGTGADTQYF.

This sequence joins TRBV28 and TRBJ1-1, with 7 bases that match TRBD1. Germline loops: CDR1 MDHEN, CDR2 SYDVKM. The CDR3 is 16 residues long. Germline trimming cut 4 bases from V and 1 base from J; bases unmatched to any gene: 9. The CDR3 loop reads CASSSFTTGANTEAFF. DNA for the CDR3: TGTGCCAGCAGTTCTTTCACAACAGGGGCGAACACTGAAGCTTTCTTT.

This chain links TRBV7-9 with TRBJ1-2; no definite D call. The CDR3 is made up of 14 amino acids. V was shortened by 7 bases and J by 4 bases, with 16 bases between the two germline ends. The germline V gene encodes CDR1 SEHNR and CDR2 FQNEAQ (reference sequence). CDR3 bases: TGTGCCAGCATCTCCTTCGGGCAGACCTATGGCTACACCTTC. This translates into CASISFGQTYGYTF. Variable domain in full (rest from reference TRBV7-9 and TRBJ1-2): DTGVSQNPRHKITKRGQNVTFRCDPISEHNRLYWYRQTLGQGPEFLTYFQNEAQLEKSRLLSDRFSAERPKGSFSTLEIQRTEQGDSAMYLCASISFGQTYGYTFGSGTRLTVV.

The chain is built from TRBV28 and TRBJ2-7, with D uncertain. Trimming shortened V by 0 bases and J by 6 bases, and 6 bases separated the two germline ends. CDR1 and CDR2 from the germline V gene are MDHEN and SYDVKM. The CDR3 totals 12 residues. The CDR3 spells CASSLWSPEQYF. The DNA of the CDR3 is TGTGCCAGCAGTTTATGGTCCCCCGAGCAGTACTTC.

This sequence joins TRBV4-2 and TRBJ1-1; no clear D gene. The V end lost 4 bases, the J end lost 3 bases, and 18 bases lay between the germline ends. Germline CDR1 reads LGHNA; CDR2 reads YNFKEQ. This CDR3 is 16 amino acids long. This CDR3 is CASSRLAGGMDTEAFF. DNA of the CDR3: TGTGCCAGCAGCCGCCTGGCGGGAGGAATGGACACTGAAGCTTTCTTT.